Listed below are T cell receptor beta chains from one sample, sequenced in a study of molecular identifiers for immune sequencing clone quantification. TCRdb reanalysed the PCR reads using MiXCR and keeps one entry per CDR3 protein. The table records around 70,000 distinct CDR3 sequences, about 18% of them present only once. Sample: naive CD8+ T cells from blood, with Jurkat cell RNA spiked in. These receptor sequences come from a human donor in good health. Some libraries in this study had Jurkat cell RNA spiked in. The CDR3 runs from the conserved cysteine through the conserved F or W. The D gene is left open where the match is weak. Size is omitted from some rows. Given values are once, few, many or a class for expanded clones.

d_call	cdr3_length	clone_size	v_call	j_call	cdr3_aa	cdr3_nt
TRBD2	16	many	TRBV6-2/TRBV6-3	TRBJ2-1	CASSYIGGDYDNEQFF	TGTGCCAGCAGTTATATCGGCGGGGACTATGACAATGAGCAGTTCTTC
-	13	many	TRBV6-5	TRBJ2-7	CASSFTSSYEQYF	TGTGCCAGCAGTTTTACTAGCTCCTACGAGCAGTACTTC
-	14	few	TRBV11-3	TRBJ2-3	CASSPAFLEDTQYF	TGTGCCAGCAGCCCAGCTTTCCTCGAAGATACGCAGTATTTT
-	15	many	TRBV2	TRBJ2-6	CASADGHSGANVLTF	TGTGCCAGTGCCGACGGGCACTCTGGGGCCAACGTCCTGACTTTC
-	11	many	TRBV3-1	TRBJ2-3	CASRLTDTQYF	TGTGCCAGCAGGTTAACAGATACGCAGTATTTT
-	15	-	TRBV15	TRBJ2-7	CATSRDRGLAYEQYF	TGTGCCACCAGCAGAGACAGGGGACTGGCCTACGAGCAGTACTTC
TRBD2	15	many	TRBV2	TRBJ2-1	CASSSLAGGPVEQFF	TGTGCCAGCAGTTCCCTAGCGGGAGGGCCTGTTGAGCAGTTCTTC
TRBD2	14	few	TRBV6-2/TRBV6-3	TRBJ2-7	CASSLLAGDSPPDF	TGTGCCAGCAGCTTACTAGCGGGAGACTCGCCCCCTGACTTC
TRBD2	16	many	TRBV11-3	TRBJ2-7	CASSSPLAGVFDEQYF	TGTGCCAGCAGCTCCCCGCTAGCGGGAGTTTTTGACGAGCAGTACTTC
-	17	-	TRBV12-3/TRBV12-4	TRBJ2-5	CANSLPSVEGGKETQYF	TGTGCCAACTCCCTTCCTAGCGTTGAGGGAGGTAAAGAGACCCAGTACTTC
TRBD1	13	many	TRBV27	TRBJ1-5	CASSPGQNQPQHF	TGTGCCAGCAGCCCGGGACAGAATCAGCCCCAGCATTTT
TRBD2	15	many	TRBV6-5	TRBJ2-1	CASSDGTSGYNEQFF	TGTGCCAGCAGCGACGGGACTAGCGGGTACAATGAGCAGTTCTTC
-	16	many	TRBV6-2/TRBV6-3	TRBJ1-5	CASNRAGSNSNQPQHF	TGTGCCAGCAACAGAGCCGGGAGTAATAGCAATCAGCCCCAGCATTTT
-	15	many	TRBV28	TRBJ2-3	CASSTRMFSSDTQYF	TGTGCCAGCAGTACGAGAATGTTTAGCTCAGATACGCAGTATTTT
-	14	-	TRBV7-2	TRBJ2-1	CASSFRPPNNEQFF	TGTGCCAGCAGCTTTAGGCCTCCCAACAATGAGCAGTTCTTC
TRBD1	11	many	TRBV10-2	TRBJ1-1	CASTTGDEAFF	TGCGCCAGCACGACAGGGGATGAAGCTTTCTTT
-	12	-	TRBV25-1	TRBJ2-1	CASSESGVPPFF	TGTGCCAGCAGTGAATCAGGGGTGCCACCGTTCTTC
TRBD1	15	many	TRBV28	TRBJ1-5	CASRRQGVSNQPQHF	TGTGCCAGCCGGAGACAGGGAGTGAGCAATCAGCCCCAGCATTTT
-	15	-	TRBV7-3	TRBJ2-2	CASSLNRDPNRELFF	TGTGCCAGCAGCTTAAACCGGGACCCAAACCGGGAGCTGTTTTTT
-	12	once	TRBV19	TRBJ1-5	CVSSPGSQPQHF	TGTGTCAGTAGTCCAGGGAGTCAGCCCCAGCATTTT
TRBD2	15	-	TRBV5-1	TRBJ2-1	CASSLWLAALDEQFF	TGCGCCAGCAGCTTGTGGCTAGCGGCTCTGGATGAGCAGTTCTTC
TRBD1	14	many	TRBV11-2	TRBJ2-1	CASRAPTGFDEQFF	TGTGCCAGCAGGGCCCCGACAGGGTTCGATGAGCAGTTCTTC
-	17	many	TRBV6-1	TRBJ1-5	CASSEAFGGASNQPQHF	TGTGCCAGCAGTGAAGCGTTTGGGGGCGCGAGCAATCAGCCCCAGCATTTT
TRBD1	15	many	TRBV6-5	TRBJ2-7	CASSYSWDSSYEQYF	TGTGCCAGCAGTTACTCGTGGGACAGCTCCTACGAGCAGTACTTC
TRBD1	14	many	TRBV7-9	TRBJ1-2	CASSPVGGYYGYTF	TGTGCCAGCAGCCCGGTAGGGGGCTACTATGGCTACACCTTC
-	15	many	TRBV19	TRBJ1-1	CASSIGSIANTEAFF	TGTGCCAGTAGTATAGGGTCGATAGCTAACACTGAAGCTTTCTTT
-	16	many	TRBV6-2/TRBV6-3	TRBJ2-3	CASSYTGAGNTDTQYF	TGTGCCAGCAGTTACACCGGGGCGGGAAACACAGATACGCAGTATTTT
TRBD1	15	few	TRBV4-1	TRBJ1-2	CASSQGQGSNYGYTF	TGCGCCAGCAGCCAAGGACAGGGGAGTAACTATGGCTACACCTTC
-	12	many	TRBV27	TRBJ2-3	CASSLGRDTQYF	TGTGCCAGCAGTTTAGGTCGAGATACGCAGTATTTT
TRBD1	11	many	TRBV29-1	TRBJ2-3	CSVVRQGVSYF	TGCAGCGTTGTCAGACAGGGGGTTTCGTATTTT
-	18	many	TRBV6-2/TRBV6-3	TRBJ2-6	CASSSLRATHSGANVLTF	TGTGCCAGCAGTTCCCTCAGGGCCACACACTCTGGGGCCAACGTCCTGACTTTC
-	19	many	TRBV20-1	TRBJ2-3	CSARDLRPRVGTSTDTQYF	TGCAGTGCTAGAGATCTCCGACCTCGGGTAGGAACTAGCACAGATACGCAGTATTTT
-	16	few	TRBV13	TRBJ1-2	CASSLEDRGRDYGYTF	TGTGCCAGCAGCTTAGAGGACCGGGGCAGGGATTATGGCTACACCTTC
-	13	few	TRBV5-1	TRBJ2-7	CASSFTGRYEQHF	TGCGCCAGCAGCTTTACAGGACGCTACGAGCAGCACTTC
-	19	many	TRBV7-8	TRBJ1-5	CASSLAPGQWGGGNQPQHF	TGTGCCAGCAGCTTAGCGCCAGGACAGTGGGGTGGGGGCAATCAGCCCCAGCATTTT
TRBD2	15	many	TRBV11-2	TRBJ2-1	CASSFLAGDYNEQFF	TGTGCCAGCAGCTTTTTAGCGGGAGACTACAATGAGCAGTTCTTC
-	13	few	TRBV7-9	TRBJ1-4	CASSLGTNEKLFF	TGTGCCAGCAGCTTAGGAACTAATGAAAAACTGTTTTTT
-	14	many	TRBV27	TRBJ2-3	CASSGRFGFDTQYF	TGTGCCAGCAGTGGTCGATTTGGATTCGATACGCAGTATTTT
-	14	-	TRBV13	TRBJ1-1	CASSLDGWNTEAFF	TGTGCCAGCAGCTTAGACGGCTGGAACACTGAAGCTTTCTTT
TRBD2	14	many	TRBV20-1	TRBJ2-1	CSARRLAGENEQFF	TGCAGTGCTAGAAGGCTAGCGGGAGAAAATGAGCAGTTCTTC
-	14	many	TRBV27	TRBJ2-3	CASSLIAATDTQYF	TGTGCCAGCAGTTTAATAGCGGCCACAGATACGCAGTATTTT
TRBD1	14	many	TRBV5-1	TRBJ2-7	CASSLALGGTEQYF	TGCGCCAGCAGCTTGGCTCTAGGGGGCACGGAGCAGTACTTC
-	10	many	TRBV28	TRBJ1-2	CASSDYGYTF	TGTGCCAGCTCGGACTATGGCTACACCTTC